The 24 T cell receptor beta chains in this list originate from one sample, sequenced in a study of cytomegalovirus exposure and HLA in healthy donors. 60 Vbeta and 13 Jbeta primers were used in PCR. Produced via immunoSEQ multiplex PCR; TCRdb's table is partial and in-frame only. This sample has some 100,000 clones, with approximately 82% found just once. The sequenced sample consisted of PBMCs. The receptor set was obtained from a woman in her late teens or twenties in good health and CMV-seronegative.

This chain's CDR3 is CASSLGRRGVFYEQYF. CDR3 sequence (DNA): TGTGCCAGCAGCCTCGGAAGGCGGGGGGTCTTCTACGAGCAGTACTTC. The chain uses TRBV13 and TRBJ2-7, with TRBD2 matching 8 bases. Trimming cost V 5 bases and J 3 bases; bases outside gene matches: 12. The CDR3 has 16 residues. Germline lookup yields CDR1 PRHDT and CDR2 FYEKMQ (reference sequence).

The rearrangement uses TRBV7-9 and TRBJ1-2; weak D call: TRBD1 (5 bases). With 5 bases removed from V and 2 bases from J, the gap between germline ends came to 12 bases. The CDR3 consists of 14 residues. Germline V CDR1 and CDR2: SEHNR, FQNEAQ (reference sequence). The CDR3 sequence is CASSRPEGNYGYTF. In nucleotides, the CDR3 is TGTGCCAGCAGCCGCCCGGAGGGGAACTATGGCTACACCTTC.

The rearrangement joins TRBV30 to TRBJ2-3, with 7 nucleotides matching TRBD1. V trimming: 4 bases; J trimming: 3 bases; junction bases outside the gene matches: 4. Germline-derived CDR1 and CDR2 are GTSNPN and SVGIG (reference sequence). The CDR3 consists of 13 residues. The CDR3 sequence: CAWTGGRTDTQYF. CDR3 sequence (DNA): TGTGCCTGGACAGGGGGACGTACAGATACGCAGTATTTT.

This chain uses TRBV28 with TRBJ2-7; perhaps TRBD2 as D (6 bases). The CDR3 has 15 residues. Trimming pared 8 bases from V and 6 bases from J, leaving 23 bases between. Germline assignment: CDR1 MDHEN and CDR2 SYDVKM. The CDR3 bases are TGTGCCAGCGAGACTTACGGGAGTGGTTATTCCGAGCAGTACTTC. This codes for CASETYGSGYSEQYF.

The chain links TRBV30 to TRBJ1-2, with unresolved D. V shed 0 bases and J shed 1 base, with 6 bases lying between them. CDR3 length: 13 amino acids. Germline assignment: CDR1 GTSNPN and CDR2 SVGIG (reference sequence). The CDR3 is CAWSVQNNYGYTF. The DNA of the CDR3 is TGTGCCTGGAGTGTGCAGAATAACTATGGCTACACCTTC. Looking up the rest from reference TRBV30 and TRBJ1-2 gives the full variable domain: SQTIHQWPATLVQPVGSPLSLECTVEGTSNPNLYWYRQAAGRGLQLLFYSVGIGQISSEVPQNLSASRPQDRQFILSSKKLLLSDSGFYLCAWSVQNNYGYTFGSGTRLTVV.

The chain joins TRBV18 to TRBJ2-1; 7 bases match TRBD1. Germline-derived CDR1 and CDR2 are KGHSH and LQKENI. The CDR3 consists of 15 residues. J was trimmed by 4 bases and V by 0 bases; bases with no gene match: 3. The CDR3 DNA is TGTGCCAGCTCACCACCAGGGGGCGGGTACAATGAGCAGTTCTTC. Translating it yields CASSPPGGGYNEQFF.

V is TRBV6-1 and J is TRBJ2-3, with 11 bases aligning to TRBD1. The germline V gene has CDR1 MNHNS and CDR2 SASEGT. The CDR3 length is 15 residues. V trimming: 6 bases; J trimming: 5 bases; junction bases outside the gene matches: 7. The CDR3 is CASRPGQGVIDTQYF. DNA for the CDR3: TGTGCCAGCAGGCCGGGACAGGGGGTTATAGATACGCAGTATTTT.

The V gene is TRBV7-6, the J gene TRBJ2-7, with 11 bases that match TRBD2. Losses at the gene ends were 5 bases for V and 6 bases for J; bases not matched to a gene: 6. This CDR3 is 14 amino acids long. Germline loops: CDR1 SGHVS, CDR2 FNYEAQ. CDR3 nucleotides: TGTGCCAGCAGCCTTAGCGGGAGGGCCACCGAGCAGTACTTC. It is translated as CASSLSGRATEQYF.

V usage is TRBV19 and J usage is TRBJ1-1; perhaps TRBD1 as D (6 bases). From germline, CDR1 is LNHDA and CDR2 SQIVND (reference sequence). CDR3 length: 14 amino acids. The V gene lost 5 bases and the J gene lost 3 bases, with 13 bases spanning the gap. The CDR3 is CASSEQGGYTEAFF. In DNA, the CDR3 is TGTGCCAGTAGTGAACAGGGTGGATACACTGAAGCTTTCTTT.

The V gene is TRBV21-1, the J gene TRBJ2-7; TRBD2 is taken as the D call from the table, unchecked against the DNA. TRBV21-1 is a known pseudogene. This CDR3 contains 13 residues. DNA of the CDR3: TGTGCCAGCAGCAATCGGGACTGGCCGGAGCAGTACTTC. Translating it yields CASSNRDWPEQYF.

The CDR3 loop is CASSGTRDISSIAKNIQYF. The CDR3 DNA is TGTGCCAGCAGTGGGACTCGGGACATTTCCTCTATAGCCAAAAACATTCAGTACTTC. V usage is TRBV6-4 and J usage is TRBJ2-4; D possibly corresponds to TRBD1 (6 bases). Per germline, CDR1 MRHNA and CDR2 SNTAGT. The CDR3 is 19 amino acids. Between the trimmed V and J ends, which lost 4 bases and 0 bases, there was a span of 22 bases.

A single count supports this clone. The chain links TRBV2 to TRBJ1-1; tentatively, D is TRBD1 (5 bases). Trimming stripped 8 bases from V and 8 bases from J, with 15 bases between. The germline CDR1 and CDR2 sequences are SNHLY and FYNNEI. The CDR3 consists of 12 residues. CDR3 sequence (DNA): TGTGCCAGCCATGGGGGGAGCCGAGAAGCTTTCTTT. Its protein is CASHGGSREAFF.

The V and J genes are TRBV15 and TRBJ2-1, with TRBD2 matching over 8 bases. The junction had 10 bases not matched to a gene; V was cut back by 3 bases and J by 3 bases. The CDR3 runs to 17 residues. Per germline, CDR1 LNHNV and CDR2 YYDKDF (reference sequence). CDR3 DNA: TGTGCCACCAGCAGTTTTGGGGCGGGGGGATTCTACAATGAGCAGTTCTTC. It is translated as CATSSFGAGGFYNEQFF.

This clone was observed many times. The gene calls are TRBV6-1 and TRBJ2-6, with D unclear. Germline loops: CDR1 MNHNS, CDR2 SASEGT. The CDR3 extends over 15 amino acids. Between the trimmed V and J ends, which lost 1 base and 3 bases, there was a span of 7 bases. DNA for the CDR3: TGTGCCAGCAGTGAAGGGGCTGATGGGGCCAACGTCCTGACTTTC. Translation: CASSEGADGANVLTF.

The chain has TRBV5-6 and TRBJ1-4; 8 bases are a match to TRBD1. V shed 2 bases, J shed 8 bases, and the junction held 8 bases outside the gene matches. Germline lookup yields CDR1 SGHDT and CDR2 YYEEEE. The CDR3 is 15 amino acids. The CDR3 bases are TGTGCCAGCAGCTTTTCCGGGACAGGATACGAAAAACTGTTTTTT. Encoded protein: CASSFSGTGYEKLFF.

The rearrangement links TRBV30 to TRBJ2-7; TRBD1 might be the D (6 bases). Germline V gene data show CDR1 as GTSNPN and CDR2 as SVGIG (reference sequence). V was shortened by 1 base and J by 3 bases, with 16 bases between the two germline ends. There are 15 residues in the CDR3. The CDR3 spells CAWSAPPDSIYEQYF. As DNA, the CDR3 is TGTGCCTGGAGTGCCCCCCCGGACAGCATCTACGAGCAGTACTTC.

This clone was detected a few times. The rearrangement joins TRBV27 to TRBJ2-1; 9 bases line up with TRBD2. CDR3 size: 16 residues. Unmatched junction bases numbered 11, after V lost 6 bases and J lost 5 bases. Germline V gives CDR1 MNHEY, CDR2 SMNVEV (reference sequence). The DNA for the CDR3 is TGTGCCAGCAGGACCAGGCTTGGCGGGAGGGACAATGAGCAGTTCTTC. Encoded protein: CASRTRLGGRDNEQFF.

CDR3 DNA: TGTGCCATCAGTGAGGCCGGGACAGGGATAGGTTCCGATTCCTACGAGCAGTACTTC. This sequence encodes CAISEAGTGIGSDSYEQYF. The chain joins TRBV10-3 to TRBJ2-5, with 9 bases identical to TRBD1. The last part of the DNA fits TRBJ2-7 better; the J call may be wrong. CDR1 ENHRY and CDR2 SYGVKD come from the germline V gene. The CDR3 is 19 amino acids.

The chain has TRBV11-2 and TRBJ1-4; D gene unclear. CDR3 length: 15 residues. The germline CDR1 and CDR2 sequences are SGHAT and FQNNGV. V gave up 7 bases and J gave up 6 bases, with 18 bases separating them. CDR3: CASTPGWGAHEKLFF. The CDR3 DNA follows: TGTGCCAGCACTCCCGGGTGGGGAGCACATGAAAAACTGTTTTTT. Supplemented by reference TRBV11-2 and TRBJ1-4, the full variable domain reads EAGVAQSPRYKIIEKRQSVAFWCNPISGHATLYWYQQILGQGPKLLIQFQNNGVVDDSQLPKDRFSAERLKGVDSTLKIQPAKLEDSAVYLCASTPGWGAHEKLFFGSGTQLSVL.

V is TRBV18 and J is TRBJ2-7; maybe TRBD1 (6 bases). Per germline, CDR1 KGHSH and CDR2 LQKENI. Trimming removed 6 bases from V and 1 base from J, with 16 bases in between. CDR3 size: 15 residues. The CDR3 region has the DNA TGTGCCAGCTCCCCATCAGGGGAGACATCCTACGAGCAGTACTTC. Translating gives CASSPSGETSYEQYF.

The CDR3 loop is CASSLGGPGYEQYF. The CDR3 DNA sequence: TGTGCCAGCAGCTTGGGGGGGCCCGGGTACGAGCAGTACTTC. The chain couples TRBV5-4 to TRBJ2-7; a possible D gene is TRBD1 (6 bases). The CDR3 consists of 14 residues. Trimming shortened V by 0 bases and J by 4 bases, and 11 bases separated the two germline ends. Germline values: CDR1 SGHNT, CDR2 YYREEE (reference sequence).

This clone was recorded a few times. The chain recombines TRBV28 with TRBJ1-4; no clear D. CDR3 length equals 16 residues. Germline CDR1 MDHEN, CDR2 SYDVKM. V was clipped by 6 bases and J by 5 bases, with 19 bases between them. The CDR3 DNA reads TGTGCCAGCAGCCCATTAGCGGCAGAGGCAAATGAAAAACTGTTTTTT. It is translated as CASSPLAAEANEKLFF.

Here the CDR3 reads CAISGTGIREGIYNEQFF. The DNA of the CDR3 is TGTGCCATCAGCGGGACAGGGATACGCGAAGGGATTTACAATGAGCAGTTCTTC. The rearrangement joins TRBV10-3 to TRBJ2-1; 9 positions match TRBD1. This CDR3 has 18 amino acids. Germline CDR1 is ENHRY and CDR2 is SYGVKD. The V segment lost 6 bases and the J segment 4 bases; nucleotides outside the gene matches: 16.

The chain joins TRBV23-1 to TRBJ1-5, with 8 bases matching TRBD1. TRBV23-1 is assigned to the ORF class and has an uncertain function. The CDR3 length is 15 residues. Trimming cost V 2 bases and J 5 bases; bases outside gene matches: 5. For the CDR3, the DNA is TGCGCCAGCAGTCAAGTGGGACAGGAGGATCAGCCCCAGCATTTT. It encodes CASSQVGQEDQPQHF.